A single sample gave rise to the 3 T cell receptor beta chains below, sequenced in a study of Ad26.COV2.S vaccination and SARS-CoV-2 variants. Treatment of the sample: around 19 received Ad26.COV2.S at low or high dose, single or two shots; several received placebo; per-sample allocation not given. The samples date from day 63 after the first vaccine or placebo injection. Data came from immunoSEQ multiplex PCR; TCRdb stores just in-frame clones and leaves some out. Among about 680,000 clones listed, 80% to 90% were seen once. The starting material was peripheral blood, obtained in a trial of Ad26.COV2.S vaccine versus placebo. These TCRs come from a person aged 18-65 years who received the Ad26.COV2.S COVID-19 vaccine or a placebo.

V is TRBV2 and J is TRBJ2-1; TRBD2 matches 12 bases. Germline loops: CDR1 SNHLY, CDR2 FYNNEI. V lost 4 bases and J lost 0; bases outside the gene matches: 4. There are 17 residues in the CDR3. This CDR3 reads CASSGLAGASSYNEQFF. The CDR3 region has the DNA TGTGCCAGCAGTGGACTAGCGGGGGCGAGCTCCTACAATGAGCAGTTCTTC.

The rearrangement joins TRBV7-2 to TRBJ2-1; 9 positions agree with TRBD1. CDR1 and CDR2 (germline): SGHTA, FQGNSA. The CDR3 contains 15 residues. J lost 12 bases, V lost 1 base, and 10 bases had no gene match. For the CDR3, the DNA is TGTGCCAGCAGCTTAGGAGGGACAGGGACGTCGAGGCAGTTCTTC. Protein sequence: CASSLGGTGTSRQFF.

The chain links TRBV11-1 to TRBJ2-1; the D is unclear. The CDR3 covers 15 residues. V was trimmed by 4 bases and J by 0 bases, leaving 10 bases between them. Per germline, CDR1 SGHAT and CDR2 FQDESV (reference sequence). For the CDR3, the DNA is TGTGCCAGCAGCTCCGGATCAAGCTCCTACAATGAGCAGTTCTTC. Protein product: CASSSGSSSYNEQFF.